This TCR beta chain originates from a study of neurological immune-mediated disorders. This clonotype showed up many times. One entry per CDR3 protein results from TCRdb running MiXCR on the 5' RACE reads. The sample lists under 75,000 distinct CDR3 sequences; roughly 5% were seen once. The origin of this receptor is a human donor with multiple sclerosis. The donor label of this sample is uncertain. Sequenced sample: PBMCs.

The DNA of the CDR3 is TGTGCCAGCACCCCTCTGGGATTTTCAGATACGCAGTATTTT. Its translation is CASTPLGFSDTQYF. The rearrangement links TRBV6-2 or TRBV6-3 to TRBJ2-3, with D hard to call. CDR3 length equals 14 residues. The germline gives CDR1 MNHEY, CDR2 SVGEGT. Trimming took off 7 bases at V and 4 bases at J, with 15 bases between the two ends.